The clone carrying this T cell receptor beta chain has a count of ten or more. Its specificity is unknown. V lost 1 base and J lost 6, with 10 bases in between. The CDR3 length is 13 residues. Germline lookup yields CDR1 SGHDN and CDR2 FVKESK. Extraction of PBMCs used roughly 9.4 ml of fresh peripheral blood. This entry comes from a study of T cells in Graves' hyperthyroidism and ophthalmopathy. At the level of the study: Sampling of peripheral blood happened at initial diagnosis, prior to any treatment. Overall study results and limits: The majority of expanded thyroid clonotypes above 0.001 also appeared in blood. A model using 13 V-J features told ophthalmopathy apart from stable hyperthyroidism.

TCR beta CDR3 region amplification was performed from RNA transcripts. During a first-round RT-PCR of the TCR CDR3, the HTBI primer set was used. Each CDR3 protein is one row after TCRdb ran MiXCR on the multiplex PCR reads. The table records around 600,000 distinct CDR3 sequences, more than 13% of them present only once. Sequencing input: blood. The TCR was taken from a woman younger than 35 with Graves' ophthalmopathy. The genes are TRBV14 and TRBJ2-7; D uncertain. The CDR3 coding sequence is TGTGCCAGCAGCCAAGTACGGGCCGGCGAGCAGTACTTC. Amino acids: CASSQVRAGEQYF. Full variable domain (rest looked up from reference TRBV14 and TRBJ2-7): EAGVTQFPSHSVIEKGQTVTLRCDPISGHDNLYWYRRVMGKEIKFLLHFVKESKQDESGMPNNRFLAERTGGTYSTLKVQPAELEDSGVYFCASSQVRAGEQYFGPGTRLTVT.